This T cell receptor beta chain emerged from a study of beta chain features in type 1 diabetes. Regarding the study as a whole: The naive, central memory and Treg TCRB repertoires looked more alike in patients than they did in healthy donors. The study found moderately but significantly shorter TCRB CDR3s in all four CD4+ subsets of Type 1 diabetes patients.

A note on this clone: Its antigen is unidentified.

CDR3 length equals 15 residues. V lost 2 bases and J lost 4, with 12 bases in between. The V gene's germline CDR1 is SGHRS and CDR2 YFSETQ. Sorting with CD45RO/CCR7/CD25/CD127/CD95/CD27 yielded naive, central memory, regulatory and stem-like memory CD4+ cells. Every bit of the isolated RNA underwent reverse transcription, so sequencing read expressed TCRB transcripts. Average reads for naive, central memory and regulatory T cell samples were about 3.57 million. TCRdb's table, derived via immunoSEQ multiplex PCR, lists solely in-frame clones and lacks some. The sample lists around 240,000 clones; 9.6% were seen once.

The rearrangement links TRBV5-1 to TRBJ2-2; weak D call: TRBD1 (6 bases). Sample: naive CD4+ T cells from blood. This receptor was obtained from a woman younger than 30 in good health. CDR3 region: CASSLQGGSTGELFF. In nucleotides, the CDR3 is TGCGCCAGCAGCTTACAGGGCGGTAGCACCGGGGAGCTGTTTTTT.